The TCR beta chain described here comes from a study of glioma-infiltrating T cells after dendritic cell vaccination listed by TCRdb under 2016. With regard to the full study: The cohort comprised about 15 glioblastoma patients from Phase I and II dendritic cell vaccination trials, 9 newly diagnosed and 6 with recurrent disease. Autologous tumor lysate-pulsed dendritic cell vaccination was administered to the patients between the early 2000s and the early 2010s. The vaccine consisted of monocyte-derived dendritic cells cultured about 7 days with IL-4 and GM-CSF, then pulsed overnight with autologous tumor lysate. Patients received three intradermal dendritic cell vaccine injections at biweekly intervals in the arm below the axilla. Deep sequencing of TCR beta CDR3 regions was used to quantify tumor-infiltrating lymphocyte content and compare tumor and blood repertoires in dendritic cell-vaccinated glioblastoma patients. Survival after dendritic cell vaccination was correlated with TCR sequencing metrics, including TIL content and tumor-blood repertoire overlap. General conclusions and limits of the study: The TCR overlap response model with three groups was called speculative and said to need prospective validation. Higher estimated pretreatment TIL content predicted longer time to progression and overall survival after dendritic cell vaccination. TCR clonality showed no direct relationship with survival, which suggests that a diverse polyclonal response may be important. The cohort was small and heterogeneous, few patients had complete blood and tumor sets, and even fewer had initial-recurrent tumor pairs.

The immunoSEQ assay amplified TCRB CDR3 regions from roughly 2 micrograms of genomic DNA, or from all available DNA when less than that amount was available. The multiplex PCR employed 60 forward primers targeting TCR V beta segments and 13 reverse primers targeting J beta segments. To estimate reads per starting template, synthetic control templates were spiked into each sample at limiting dilution. Sequencing produced 87 bp reads on the Illumina HiSeq System. The authors' pipeline ran thus. PCR and sequencing errors were removed by a nearest neighbor algorithm that merged closely related sequences. TCR overlap was defined as the percentage of unique tumor TCR beta sequences that were also present in the same patient's peripheral blood. TCRdb mirrors the immuneACCESS table, restricted to in-frame sequences. Some clones are absent from its copies; in checked studies, under half trace to an unresolved V gene, and the reason for the others is unknown. That table supplies the V and J calls and clone size; D and trimming were determined from the DNA. The sample records some 70,000 clones, under 90% of which are singletons. Roughly 7.7% of the sample is held by the ten biggest clonotypes.

The CDR3 has 14 amino acids, counting the end cysteine and phenylalanine. Only the CDR3 DNA is retained, 42 bases long and in frame from the first base. V loses 4 bases, J loses 1 base, and the germline ends lie 8 bases apart. CDR1 and CDR2, looked up from the germline V gene (reference sequence), are LNHDA and SQIVND. As regards this clone: This clone's antigen is unknown. No base quality values were provided; no much bigger clone lies one nucleotide off.

Selection of patients required sufficient residual fresh-frozen tumor tissue and over two years of available survival data. Although molecular status otherwise differed among the glioblastoma patients, no patient had an isocitrate dehydrogenase mutation. PBMC were collected before vaccination, two weeks after the third vaccination, and at tumor progression when it occurred. The Qiagen DNeasy Blood extraction Kit was used to extract genomic DNA. Sequencing was performed on blood, taken before dendritic cell vaccination. The TCR comes from a human donor with glioblastoma. The sequence links TRBV19 to TRBJ2-1, with the D segment identity uncertain. The DNA is as follows: TGTGCCAGTAGTAACCGGGTTTCCTACAATGAGCAGTTCTTC. The encoded protein is CASSNRVSYNEQFF. When the CDR3 is completed using the reference TRBV19 and TRBJ2-1 genes on either side, the full variable domain is DGGITQSPKYLFRKEGQNVTLSCEQNLNHDAMYWYRQDPGQGLRLIYYSQIVNDFQKGDIAEGYSVSREKKESFPLTVTSAQKNPTAFYLCASSNRVSYNEQFFGPGTRLTVL.